The following is a T cell receptor (beta chain) sequence with its context. TCRdb's copy holds only in-frame clones and misses some; the assay was immunoSEQ multiplex PCR. Found here are 110,000 to 150,000 clones, under 90% of them singletons; the top ten hold around 4.7%. CDR1 is GTSNPN, CDR2 SVGIG, per germline (reference sequence). The CDR3 sequence is 17 residues long. Unmatched junction bases numbered 12, after V lost 0 bases and J lost 8 bases. This entry is derived from a study of control samples from healthy donors and cancer patients. This rearrangement joins TRBV30 to TRBJ1-4; 10 bases fit TRBD1. Sample: blood. The TCR originated in a man aged 30 to 45 in good health. DNA of the CDR3: TGTGCCTGGAGTGTTGGTTTCGGGACAGGGGAAGGAGAAAAACTGTTTTTT. Translation gives CAWSVGFGTGEGEKLFF.